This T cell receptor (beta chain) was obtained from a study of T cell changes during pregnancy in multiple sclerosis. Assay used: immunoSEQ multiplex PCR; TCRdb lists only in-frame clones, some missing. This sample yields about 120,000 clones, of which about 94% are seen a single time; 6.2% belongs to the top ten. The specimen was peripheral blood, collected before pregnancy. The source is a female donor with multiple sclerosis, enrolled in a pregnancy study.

CDR3 nucleotide sequence: TGTGCCAGCAGTCCGGAGGCTTACTGGGAGACCCAGTACTTC. It yields the protein CASSPEAYWETQYF. The V gene is TRBV27, the J gene TRBJ2-5; tentative D call: TRBD2 (5 bases). This CDR3 comprises 14 residues. Trimming stripped 5 bases from V and 5 bases from J, with 15 bases between. Germline values: CDR1 MNHEY, CDR2 SMNVEV (reference sequence).